Listed below are T cell receptor beta chains from one sample, sequenced in a study of cytomegalovirus exposure and HLA in healthy donors. Sequencing used immunoSEQ multiplex PCR; TCRdb keeps in-frame clones, though not all of them. The sample table includes 100,000 to 150,000 clones. The source material was PBMCs. The receptors were gathered from a man aged 25 to 45 in good health and CMV-seronegative. The CDR3 runs from the conserved cysteine through the conserved F or W. Fields, in order: J gene, V gene, D gene, CDR3 length, CDR3 protein, CDR3 DNA. The D gene is left open where the match is weak.

TRBJ2-1 TRBV6-5 . 15 CASSYSDSSYNEQFF TGTGCCAGCAGTTACTCGGACAGCTCCTACAATGAGCAGTTCTTC
TRBJ1-2 TRBV19 TRBD1 17 CASSKTGRDRERRGYTF TGTGCCAGTAGTAAAACTGGCCGGGACAGGGAGCGAAGAGGCTACACCTTC
TRBJ1-3 TRBV29-1 . 16 CSVEGPTGSSRNTIYF TGCAGCGTTGAGGGTCCAACAGGAAGCTCTAGAAACACCATATATTTT
TRBJ2-3 TRBV18 . 15 CASSLRTLSTDTQYF TGTGCCAGCTCACTCAGGACACTTAGCACAGATACGCAGTATTTT
TRBJ2-7 TRBV6-1 TRBD1 15 CASSDRDRASYEQYF TGTGCCAGCAGTGACCGGGACAGGGCCTCCTACGAGCAGTACTTC
TRBJ2-7 TRBV6-1 TRBD1 14 CASRVQGALYEQYF TGTGCCAGTAGAGTTCAGGGGGCTCTCTACGAGCAGTACTTC
TRBJ2-1 TRBV6-1 TRBD1 15 CASSGGQGTYNEQFF TGTGCCAGCAGTGGCGGACAGGGTACCTACAATGAGCAGTTCTTC
TRBJ2-2 TRBV28 . 16 CASSRVSLANTGELFF TGTGCCAGCAGCCGCGTGAGCCTCGCGAACACCGGGGAGCTGTTTTTT
TRBJ2-5 TRBV11-3 . 14 CASSLEGRQETQYF TGTGCCAGCAGCTTAGAAGGGAGACAAGAGACCCAGTACTTC
TRBJ2-1 TRBV7-2 TRBD1 15 CASSSRTGRNNEQFF TGTGCCAGCAGCTCTAGGACAGGTAGGAACAATGAGCAGTTCTTC
TRBJ1-2 TRBV5-6 TRBD1 14 CASSATGGYYGYTF TGTGCCAGCAGCGCGACAGGGGGCTACTATGGCTACACCTTC
TRBJ1-1 TRBV5-1 . 15 CASSERAFGDTEAFF TGCGCCAGCAGCGAAAGGGCATTCGGGGACACTGAAGCTTTCTTT
TRBJ2-3 TRBV25-1 . 12 CASGDFRDTQYF TGTGCCTCGGGGGACTTCCGAGATACGCAGTATTTT
TRBJ1-4 TRBV15 . 13 CAIGRGTNEKLFF TGTGCCATCGGGCGGGGCACTAATGAAAAACTGTTTTTT